This T cell receptor beta chain came from a study of regulatory T cells in long-lasting Graves disease. There are many counts of this clonotype. The antigen is not known. Points from the study as a whole: Few sampled subjects may have lowered accuracy. Examination was confined to peripheral blood, excluding thyroid tissue. Persistent patients shared more public clonotypes (2,741) than newly diagnosed patients (about 1,000).

CDR3-region Arm-PCR and iRepertoire HTBI primers produced the TCR beta libraries. TCRdb re-called the multiplex PCR reads through MiXCR, storing one row per CDR3 protein. Here the sample spans 400,000 to 450,000 distinct CDR3 sequences, around 20% being singletons. The CDR3 loop spans 15 amino acids. V lost 2 bases and J 0 bases, leaving 7 bases between the germline ends. Germline CDR1 reads MNHEY; CDR2 reads SVGEGT. Documented time point: persistent/refractory GD, antithyroid drugs over 5 years with positive TRAb. PBMCs provided the RNA from which the TCR library was made. The receptor was derived from a female donor with Graves disease. Sequences were derived from peripheral blood mononuclear cells (PBMCs), sampled when the disease was refractory, from a patient treated with antithyroid drugs. This chain uses TRBV6-2 or TRBV6-3 with TRBJ2-2; D unclear. The CDR3 sequence: CASSYHNTNTGELFF. CDR3 sequence (DNA): TGTGCCAGCAGTTACCATAACACGAACACCGGGGAGCTGTTTTTT.